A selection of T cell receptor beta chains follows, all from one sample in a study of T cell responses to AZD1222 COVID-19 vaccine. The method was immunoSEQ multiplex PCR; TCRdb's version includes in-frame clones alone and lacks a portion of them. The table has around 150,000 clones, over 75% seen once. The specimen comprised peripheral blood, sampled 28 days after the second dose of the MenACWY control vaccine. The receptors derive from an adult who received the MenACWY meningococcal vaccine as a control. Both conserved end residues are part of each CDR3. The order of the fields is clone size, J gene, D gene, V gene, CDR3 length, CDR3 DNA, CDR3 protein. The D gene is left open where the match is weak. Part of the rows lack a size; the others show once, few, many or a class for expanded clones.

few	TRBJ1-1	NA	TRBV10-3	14	TGTGCCATCAGTGAGGGGAGTCCGAACACTGAAGCTTTCTTT	CAISEGSPNTEAFF
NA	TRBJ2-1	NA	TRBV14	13	TGTGCCAGCAGCCAAGATACCGAGTATGAGCAGTTCTTC	CASSQDTEYEQFF
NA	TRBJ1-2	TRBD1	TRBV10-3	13	TGTGCCTCGGGACAGGGTACTAACTATGGCTACACCTTC	CASGQGTNYGYTF
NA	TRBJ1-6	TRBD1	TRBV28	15	TGTGCCAGCAGTTCCTGGGACAGCCTTAATTCACCCCTCCACTTT	CASSSWDSLNSPLHF
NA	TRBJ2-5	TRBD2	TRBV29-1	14	TGCAGCGCTCCTGGACTAGCGGGTCAAGAGACCCAGTACTTC	CSAPGLAGQETQYF
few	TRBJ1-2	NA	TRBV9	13	TGTGCCAGCAGCGTAGAGGGGGTTGGTGGCTACACCTTC	CASSVEGVGGYTF
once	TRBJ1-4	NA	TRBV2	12	TGTGCCAGCAGACGAGCACAGGAAAAACTGTTTTTT	CASRRAQEKLFF
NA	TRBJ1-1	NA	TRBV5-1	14	TGCGCCAGCAGCTCAGGGAGCAGGGGAACTGAAGCTTTCTTT	CASSSGSRGTEAFF
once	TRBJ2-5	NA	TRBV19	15	TGTGCCAGTAGTATAGCGGCCGGGACATGGGAGACCCAGTACTTC	CASSIAAGTWETQYF
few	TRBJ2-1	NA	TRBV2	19	TGTGCCAGCAGTGAAGTGACAGGAATCTGGGGGTGGGGCTACAATGAGCAGTTCTTC	CASSEVTGIWGWGYNEQFF
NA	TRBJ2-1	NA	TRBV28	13	TGTGCCAGCAGCTATATCGTGGTGGATGAGCAGTTCTTC	CASSYIVVDEQFF
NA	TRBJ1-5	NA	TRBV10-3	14	TGTGCCATCAGTGAGAACCTTAGCAATCAGCCCCAGCATTTT	CAISENLSNQPQHF
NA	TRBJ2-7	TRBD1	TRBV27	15	TGTGCCAGCAGTTTATCGGGTCAGGGGGCCTACGAGCAGTACTTC	CASSLSGQGAYEQYF
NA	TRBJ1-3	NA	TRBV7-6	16	TGTGCCAGCAGCTTAGGAAGGGGCAGGTCGCGGAACACCATATATTTT	CASSLGRGRSRNTIYF
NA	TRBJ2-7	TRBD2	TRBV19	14	TGTGCCAGTAGTTTAGCGGGGGTGTCCTACGAGCAGTACTTC	CASSLAGVSYEQYF
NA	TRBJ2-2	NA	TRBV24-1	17	TGTGCCACCAGTGATTTGCTAGGCAGGGGCCACACCGGGGAGCTGTTTTTT	CATSDLLGRGHTGELFF
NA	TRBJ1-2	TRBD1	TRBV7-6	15	TGTGCCAGCAGCTTACCGGGACAGGGGATCAATGGCTACACCTTC	CASSLPGQGINGYTF
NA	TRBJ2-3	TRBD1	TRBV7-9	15	TGTGCCAGCAGCGCGGGACAGGCTAGCACAGATACGCAGTATTTT	CASSAGQASTDTQYF
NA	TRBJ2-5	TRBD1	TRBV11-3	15	TGTGCCAGCAGCTTACGACAGGGGAGACAGGAGACCCAGTACTTC	CASSLRQGRQETQYF
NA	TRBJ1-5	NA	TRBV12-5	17	NA	CASGLVMGLFSNQPQHF
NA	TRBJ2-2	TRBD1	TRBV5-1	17	TGCGCCAGCAGCTTGAAAGGGGACAGGGGACAGTTCGGGGAGCTGTTTTTT	CASSLKGDRGQFGELFF
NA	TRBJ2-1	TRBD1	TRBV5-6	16	TGTGCCAGCAGCTTGGCCGGGACAGGGGTCCACAATGAGCAGTTCTTC	CASSLAGTGVHNEQFF
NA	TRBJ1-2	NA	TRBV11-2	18	TGTGCCAGCAGCCCGCATAGACTCAGGGGTCCCCCTTTGCGTGGCTACACCTTC	CASSPHRLRGPPLRGYTF
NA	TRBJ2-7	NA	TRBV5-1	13	TGCGCCAGCAGCGACCCTAGCTCCTACGAGCAGTACTTC	CASSDPSSYEQYF
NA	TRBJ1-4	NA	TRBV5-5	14	TGTGCCAGCAGCTTGGCCAAACCGGATGAAAAACTGTTTTTT	CASSLAKPDEKLFF
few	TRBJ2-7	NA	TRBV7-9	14	TGTGCCAGCAGCTCGGGACTGATCCCCTACGAGCAGTACTTC	CASSSGLIPYEQYF
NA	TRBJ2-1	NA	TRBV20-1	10	TGCAGTGGGGCTCGCAATGAGCAGTTCTTC	CSGARNEQFF
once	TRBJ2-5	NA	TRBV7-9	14	TGTGCCAGCAGCTTATACGGGGGAGAAGAGACCCAGTACTTC	CASSLYGGEETQYF
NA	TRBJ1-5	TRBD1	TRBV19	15	TGTGCCAGTAAGGACAGGGGGCTGGGGGGAGAGCCCCAGCATTTT	CASKDRGLGGEPQHF
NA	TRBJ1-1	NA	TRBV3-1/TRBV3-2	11	TGTGCCAGCAGCCAACAGGCTGAAGCTTTCTTT	CASSQQAEAFF
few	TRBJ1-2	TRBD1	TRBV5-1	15	TGCGCCAGCAGCTTCGGCACAGGGGCGACCTATGGCTACACCTTC	CASSFGTGATYGYTF
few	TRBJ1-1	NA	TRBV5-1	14	TGCGCCAGCAGCCGATCGGGACGGGACACTGAAGCTTTCTTT	CASSRSGRDTEAFF
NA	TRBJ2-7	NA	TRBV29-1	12	TGCAGCGTTACAGGACAGTCGCGAGAGCAGTACTTC	CSVTGQSREQYF
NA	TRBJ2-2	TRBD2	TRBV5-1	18	TGCGCCAGCAGCAAGGGACTAGCGGGGGCAGCGAACACCGGGGAGCTGTTTTTT	CASSKGLAGAANTGELFF
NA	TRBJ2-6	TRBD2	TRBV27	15	TGTGCCAGCAGGGATAGCGGGGCTGGGGCCAACGTCCTGACTTTC	CASRDSGAGANVLTF
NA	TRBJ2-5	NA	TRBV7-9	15	TGTGCCAGCAGCGGCGACCCCTACAGAGGAGAGACCCAGTACTTC	CASSGDPYRGETQYF
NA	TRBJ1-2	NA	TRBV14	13	TGTGCCAGCAGCCAAGGCCGGTTCTATGGCTACACCTTC	CASSQGRFYGYTF
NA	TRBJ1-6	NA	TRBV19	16	TGTGCCAGTAGTGCGGAAGTGGCAGGGGAAGGTTCACCCCTCCACTTT	CASSAEVAGEGSPLHF
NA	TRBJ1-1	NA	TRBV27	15	TGTGCCAGCAGTTCGACAGCCAACACCGGCACTGAAGCTTTCTTT	CASSSTANTGTEAFF
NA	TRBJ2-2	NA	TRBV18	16	TGTGCCAGCTCACCAAGAAACGGGGGGAACACCGGGGAGCTGTTTTTT	CASSPRNGGNTGELFF
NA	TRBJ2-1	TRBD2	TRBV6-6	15	TGTGCCAGCAGTTCGGGACTAGCGGGGGGGAGTGAGCAGTTCTTC	CASSSGLAGGSEQFF
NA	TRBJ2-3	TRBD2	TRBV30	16	TGTGCCTGGAGTGCTCGGACTAGCGGGTTCACAGATACGCAGTATTTT	CAWSARTSGFTDTQYF
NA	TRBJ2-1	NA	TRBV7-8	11	TGTGCCAGCAGCCCCGTCCATGAGCAGTTCTTC	CASSPVHEQFF
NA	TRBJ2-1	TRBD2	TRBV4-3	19	TGCGCCAGCAGCCAAGAGAGGGGCCATGGCGGGAGAAGCGGCAATGAGCAGTTCTTC	CASSQERGHGGRSGNEQFF
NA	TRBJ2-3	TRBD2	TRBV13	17	TGTGCCAGCAGCCAAACATTCAACCGGACTAGCGGAGATACGCAGTATTTT	CASSQTFNRTSGDTQYF
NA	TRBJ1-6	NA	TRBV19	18	TGTGCCAGTACCCCTCGAGGAGGGGGAAGCTCCTATAATTCACCCCTCCACTTT	CASTPRGGGSSYNSPLHF
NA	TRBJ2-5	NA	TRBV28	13	TGTGCCACCCACCAGGGGCGGCAAGAGACCCAGTACTTC	CATHQGRQETQYF
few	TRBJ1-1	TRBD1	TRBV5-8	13	TGTGCCAGCGAGGTTGAGCAGGGGGCGAGGGCTTTCTTT	CASEVEQGARAFF
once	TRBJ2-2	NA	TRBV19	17	TGTGCCAGTAGTGACCCAAGGGTAGACTGGAACACCGGGGAGCTGTTTTTT	CASSDPRVDWNTGELFF
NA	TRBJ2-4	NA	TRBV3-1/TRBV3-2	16	TGTGCCAGCAGCGTCTACAGGGATGGAGCCAAAAACATTCAGTACTTC	CASSVYRDGAKNIQYF
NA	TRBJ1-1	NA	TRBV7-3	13	TGTGCCAGCAGCCCCGACGTAAACACTGAAGCTTTCTTT	CASSPDVNTEAFF
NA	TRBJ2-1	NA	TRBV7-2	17	TGTGCCAGCAGCTTAGCAGGGGGTAGAGCCGTCGGGACTGAGCAGTTCTTC	CASSLAGGRAVGTEQFF